The source of this T cell receptor (beta chain) is a study of OX40 agonist ivuxolimab in advanced cancers. For the study at large: Ivuxolimab, which patients received intravenously every 2 weeks, was dosed at 0.01 to 10 mg/kg. Study outcomes and limitations: Low normalized T-cell clonal expansion was also seen in some nonresponders. What antigens the expanded peripheral T cells recognized was never established.

Of note for this clone: The antigen is unknown.

TCRdb's copy holds only in-frame clones and misses some; the assay was immunoSEQ multiplex PCR. The sample has over 70,000 clones, 78% seen once. The germline V gene has CDR1 SSHAT and CDR2 FNYEAQ (reference sequence). CDR3 length equals 15 residues. The V end was cut by 0 bases, the J end by 3 bases, with 12 bases between. This clonotype originated in an adult with an advanced solid tumor such as melanoma, head and neck, liver or kidney cancer. The chain is built from TRBV7-7 and TRBJ2-7; possible D gene TRBD1, 5 bases. The sample consisted of CD4+ or CD8+ T cells sorted from blood, taken in a trial of the OX40 agonist ivuxolimab. CDR3 in amino acids: CASSLATGPLYEQYF. CDR3 DNA sequence: TGTGCCAGCAGCTTAGCCACAGGCCCCCTCTACGAGCAGTACTTC.